This T cell receptor beta chain comes out of a study of shared clonotypes between healthy human individuals. Repertoires were generated with immunoSEQ multiplex PCR, while TCRdb's copy carries only in-frame clones and drops some. The sample lists a few million clones; roughly 92% were seen once. The CDR3 has 13 residues. Trimming took 4 bases from V and 4 from J, leaving 13 bases between them. From germline, CDR1 is SQVTM and CDR2 ANQGSEA. This clone was seen a handful of times. This TCR derives from a man between 18 and 29 years old in good health. This chain joins TRBV29-1 and TRBJ1-1; D gene unclear. Source material: naive CD4+ T cells sorted from blood. This sample's subset: CD45RA+ positively selected. In nucleotides, the CDR3 is TGCAGCGTTGCAATCCATGGGCCCACTGAAGCTTTCTTT. This translates into CSVAIHGPTEAFF.